This T cell receptor (beta chain) was found in a study of vaccination effects on CD4 cells after COVID-19. Study context: The median interval between the second dose and post-vaccine sampling was 72 days.

Peptide-pool stimulation followed by sequencing identified expanded antigen-specific CD4+ clonotypes in the ViraFEST assay. Investigators separated out CD4+ T cells once more than nine days of culture had passed. SARS-CoV-2 infected the person between March and December 2020, as confirmed by PCR. All participants had two doses of either the BNT162b2 or mRNA-1273 vaccine. Cultures had half their medium replaced with IL-2 medium on days 3 and 7. Note on this clone: Its cognate antigen is unknown.

The repertoire was sequenced with immunoSEQ multiplex PCR; TCRdb's copy has only in-frame clones and lacks some. The repertoire includes over 10,000 clones, approximately 73% of them detected once, and approximately 35% sits in the top ten. Germline values: CDR1 SGHRS, CDR2 YFSETQ. The CDR3 is 15 residues long. The V end was cut by 4 bases, the J end by 1 base, with 9 bases between. Source: CD4+ T cells from PBMCs cultured with HCoV-NL63 spike peptides, taken after COVID-19 vaccination. This sequence originates from a human donor who had a prior SARS-CoV-2 infection. The chain is built from TRBV5-1 and TRBJ2-6; D is ambiguous. CDR3 sequence (DNA): TGCGCCAGCAGCGTACTCGGGTCTGGGGCCAACGTCCTGACTTTC. It encodes CASSVLGSGANVLTF.